Listed here are 14 T cell receptor beta chains from one sample, sequenced in a study of PD-L1 blockade in urothelial cancer. Clones were read by immunoSEQ multiplex PCR, and TCRdb kept only the in-frame ones, dropping some. The sample includes tens of thousands of clones, over 75% seen only once; the top ten take around 14%. Time point meaning: pretreatment peripheral blood. This material consisted of PBMCs, taken around atezolizumab (anti-PD-L1) treatment. Every receptor here comes from a man aged 60-69 years with urothelial cancer.

V gene TRBV2 combines with J gene TRBJ1-3; D might be TRBD1 (5 bases). The germline gives CDR1 SNHLY, CDR2 FYNNEI. V gave up 2 bases and J gave up 5 bases, with 10 bases separating them. The CDR3 is 14 amino acids. The CDR3 DNA reads TGTGCCAGCAGTGAATCAGGGCCAAGAAACACCATATATTTT. Its protein is CASSESGPRNTIYF.

The chain joins TRBV6-6 to TRBJ1-2; D possibly corresponds to TRBD1 (5 bases). Trimming left V 6 bases short and J 2 bases short, with 10 bases between. The CDR3 length is 13 residues. The germline V gene encodes CDR1 MNHNY and CDR2 SVGAGI (reference sequence). The CDR3: CASSPQGNYGYTF. In DNA, the CDR3 is TGTGCCAGCAGCCCCCAGGGCAACTATGGCTACACCTTC.

The chain joins TRBV6-5 to TRBJ1-3; D remains ambiguous. Germline V gives CDR1 MNHEY, CDR2 SVGAGI. V lost 5 bases and J lost 0, with 11 bases in between. The length of the CDR3 is 15 residues. DNA for the CDR3: TGTGCCAGCAGTCGCGGGATCCCCTCTGGAAACACCATATATTTT. Amino acid sequence: CASSRGIPSGNTIYF.

This rearrangement joins TRBV18 to TRBJ1-5; D ambiguous. The CDR3 is made up of 15 amino acids. Germline assignment: CDR1 KGHSH and CDR2 LQKENI. Trimming removed 3 bases from V and 5 bases from J, with 14 bases in between. As DNA, the CDR3 is TGTGCCAGCTCACCGCGTGGGAGGGTGGATCAGCCCCAGCATTTT. This sequence encodes CASSPRGRVDQPQHF.

V and J are TRBV14 and TRBJ2-2, with D possibly being TRBD1 (6 bases). The CDR3 has 16 amino acids. The ends were cut back, 2 bases at V and 4 bases at J, with 14 bases in the middle. CDR1 is SGHDN, CDR2 FVKESK, per germline. The CDR3 DNA sequence: TGTGCCAGCAGCCAAAGCCTAATCAGGGGCACCGGGGAGCTGTTTTTT. It translates to CASSQSLIRGTGELFF.

This clone has a single count. This chain connects TRBV5-1 to TRBJ2-4; 8 bases agree with TRBD2. Germline V CDR1 and CDR2: SGHRS, YFSETQ. The ends lost 5 bases at V and 0 bases at J; junction bases unmatched: 7. The CDR3 covers 16 residues. The CDR3 DNA follows: TGCGCCAGCAGACCGGGACTAGAATTAGCCAAAAACATTCAGTACTTC. Translation gives CASRPGLELAKNIQYF.

V is TRBV19 and J is TRBJ1-2; the match to TRBD1 covers 7 bases. Germline V CDR1 and CDR2: LNHDA, SQIVND (reference sequence). J lost 6 bases, V lost 5 bases, and 21 bases had no gene match. This CDR3 spans 18 amino acids. CDR3 in amino acids: CASSYRQRQGGVFDGYTF. Written as DNA, the CDR3 is TGTGCCAGTAGTTATCGTCAAAGACAGGGCGGTGTTTTTGATGGCTACACCTTC.

This clone showed up just a few times. The genes are TRBV5-1 and TRBJ1-3; 8 positions agree with TRBD1. Germline V gene lookup returns CDR1 SGHRS and CDR2 YFSETQ. After removal of 0 bases from V and 3 bases from J, the junction contained 14 bases not matched to a gene. This CDR3 region has 19 residues. The CDR3 DNA reads as TGCGCCAGCAGCTTGGGGCCCGCAGGGACAGGCAGCGTTGGAAACACCATATATTTT. Translation gives CASSLGPAGTGSVGNTIYF.

The J gene is TRBJ2-1, the V gene TRBV23-1, with 8 bases matching TRBD2. TRBV23-1 is an ORF; its function is uncertain. The CDR3 sequence is 21 residues long. Trimming at V came to 4 bases and at J to 4 bases, leaving 24 bases not matched to a gene. The CDR3 DNA follows: TGCGCCAGCAGTCCGCGGGGGGAAGGGAGGTCGGGGGGCCCTCCTTACAATGAGCAGTTCTTC. This gives the protein CASSPRGEGRSGGPPYNEQFF.

The chain combines TRBV2 with TRBJ2-1, with TRBD2 identical over 12 bases. V gave up 3 bases and J gave up 10 bases; unmatched junction bases: 7. Germline V CDR1 and CDR2: SNHLY, FYNNEI. This CDR3 spans 15 amino acids. The CDR3: CASSENLAGGGEQFF. For the CDR3, the DNA is TGTGCCAGCAGTGAGAATCTAGCGGGAGGGGGAGAGCAGTTCTTC.

The CDR3: CASSQERAGELFF. Written as DNA, the CDR3 is TGCGCCAGCAGCCAAGAGCGGGCCGGGGAGCTGTTTTTT. The genes are TRBV4-1 and TRBJ2-2, with D tentatively TRBD2 (5 bases). This CDR3 contains 13 residues. V was pared by 0 bases and J by 6 bases, with 5 bases between. Per the germline V gene, CDR1 is MGHRA and CDR2 is YSYEKL.

This chain connects TRBV9 to TRBJ2-5, with D perhaps matching TRBD2 (5 bases). Germline CDR1 SGDLS, CDR2 YYNGEE. The CDR3 sequence is 15 residues long. V lost 0 bases to trimming and J lost 5 bases, with 14 bases between them. CDR3 sequence (DNA): TGTGCCAGCAGCGTAGCTCTCGGCCGAGGGGAGACCCAGTACTTC. Translating gives CASSVALGRGETQYF.

CDR3 protein: CASSLEGLPRSSYEQYF. CDR3 coding DNA: TGTGCCAGCAGCTTAGAAGGACTCCCCAGGAGCTCCTACGAGCAGTACTTC. J is TRBJ2-7 and V is TRBV7-6; a weak D match, TRBD2 (5 bases). Trimming cost V 1 base and J 0 bases, with 16 bases left between them. In germline, CDR1 is SGHVS, CDR2 FNYEAQ. This CDR3 comprises 17 residues.

This sequence joins TRBV21-1 and TRBJ2-1; TRBD2, as called in the table, went unchecked against the DNA. TRBV21-1 is labeled a pseudogene. This CDR3 is 14 amino acids long. In DNA, the CDR3 is TGTGCCAGCAGCAGTAGCGGGAGCGGGAATGAGCAGTTCTTC. It specifies CASSSSGSGNEQFF.